Each of the 9 T cell receptor beta chains below was sequenced from the same sample in a study of T cell responses to AZD1222 COVID-19 vaccine. Repertoires were generated with immunoSEQ multiplex PCR, while TCRdb's copy carries only in-frame clones and drops some. This sample yields around 58,000 clones, of which roughly 90% are seen a single time; roughly 15% belongs to the top ten. Here the sequenced sample was peripheral blood, taken 28 days after the second AZD1222 dose. These receptors came from an adult who received the AZD1222 COVID-19 vaccine.

The rearrangement links TRBV15 to TRBJ1-2, with unresolved D. The germline V gene has CDR1 LNHNV and CDR2 YYDKDF (reference sequence). V lost 5 bases and J 6 bases, leaving 13 bases between the germline ends. CDR3 size: 13 residues. The CDR3 nucleotides are TGTGCCACCAGCCTCGAGGGCACAGATGGCTACACCTTC. Translated: CATSLEGTDGYTF.

The chain joins TRBV2 to TRBJ1-5, with a weak D call TRBD1 (6 bases). V shed 4 bases and J shed 2 bases, with 6 bases lying between them. The CDR3 is 13 amino acids. Germline values: CDR1 SNHLY, CDR2 FYNNEI. CDR3 sequence: CASSGTGNQPQHF. CDR3 in DNA: TGTGCCAGCAGTGGGACAGGCAATCAGCCCCAGCATTTT.

V gene TRBV4-1 combines with J gene TRBJ2-7; 9 bases agree with TRBD2. The J segment lost 7 bases and the V segment lost 4 bases, leaving 11 bases of the junction unmatched. The CDR3 length is 15 residues. CDR1 MGHRA and CDR2 YSYEKL come from the germline V gene. The DNA for the CDR3 is TGCGCCAGCAGCCCCACGATAGCGGGAGTGGGTGAGCAGTACTTC. Protein product: CASSPTIAGVGEQYF.

J is TRBJ1-1 and V is TRBV19; possible D gene TRBD1, 5 bases. This CDR3 contains 15 residues. Trimming took off 1 base at V and 1 base at J, with 10 bases between the two ends. Germline assignment: CDR1 LNHDA and CDR2 SQIVND (reference sequence). In nucleotides, the CDR3 is TGTGCCAGTAGTATAGGGCCAAGGGGGAACACTGAAGCTTTCTTT. This sequence encodes CASSIGPRGNTEAFF. Using reference TRBV19 and TRBJ1-1 for the parts outside the CDR3, the full variable domain is DGGITQSPKYLFRKEGQNVTLSCEQNLNHDAMYWYRQDPGQGLRLIYYSQIVNDFQKGDIAEGYSVSREKKESFPLTVTSAQKNPTAFYLCASSIGPRGNTEAFFGQGTRLTVV.

This chain uses TRBV4-2 with TRBJ2-3; a weak D match, TRBD2 (5 bases). Germline V gene data show CDR1 as LGHNA and CDR2 as YNFKEQ. The CDR3 covers 16 residues. Trimming pared 5 bases from V and 1 base from J, leaving 16 bases between. CDR3 nucleotides: TGTGCCAGCAGCGGGCGTCTAGCCGGCGGCACAGATACGCAGTATTTT. As protein: CASSGRLAGGTDTQYF.

This chain uses TRBV12-3 or TRBV12-4 with TRBJ1-5; D gene ambiguous. CDR3 length: 12 amino acids. The V end was cut by 5 bases, the J end by 4 bases, with 6 bases between. The CDR3 nucleotides are TGTGCCAGCAGTACCGGGAATCAGCCCCAGCATTTT. It specifies CASSTGNQPQHF.

This clone was found once. This sequence joins TRBV9 and TRBJ1-3; D is ambiguous. The CDR3 is 15 amino acids. CDR1 is SGDLS, CDR2 YYNGEE, per germline. V was shortened by 0 bases and J by 0 bases, with 7 bases between the two germline ends. CDR3 in DNA: TGTGCCAGCAGCGTAGGTCTCGGCTCTGGAAACACCATATATTTT. This translates into CASSVGLGSGNTIYF.

This chain connects TRBV24-1 to TRBJ2-5, with D tentatively TRBD1 (6 bases). The V and J ends lost 5 bases and 4 bases respectively, with 10 bases between them. Per germline, CDR1 KGHDR and CDR2 SFDVKD. CDR3 length equals 13 residues. The CDR3 is CATSGGQSETQYF. For the CDR3, the DNA is TGTGCCACCAGTGGAGGACAGTCAGAGACCCAGTACTTC.

This rearrangement joins TRBV6-6 to TRBJ2-7, with a possible D match to TRBD1 (5 bases). The V end lost 6 bases, the J end lost 3 bases, and 12 bases lay between the germline ends. The germline V gene encodes CDR1 MNHNY and CDR2 SVGAGI (reference sequence). CDR3 length: 13 residues. CDR3 residues: CASSQQAGYEQYF. The CDR3 DNA is TGTGCCAGCAGCCAACAGGCTGGCTACGAGCAGTACTTC.